A single sample gave rise to the 17 T cell receptor beta chains below, sequenced in a study of T cell responses to AZD1222 COVID-19 vaccine. Produced via immunoSEQ multiplex PCR; TCRdb's table is partial and in-frame only. The data contain 85,000 to 120,000 clones, around 90% of them singletons. This material consisted of peripheral blood, taken 28 days after the second AZD1222 dose. Receptors were obtained from an adult who received the AZD1222 COVID-19 vaccine.

This rearrangement joins TRBV27 to TRBJ1-5; D call uncertain. Looked up from germline, CDR1 is MNHEY and CDR2 is SMNVEV (reference sequence). V dropped 5 bases and J dropped 6 bases, with 14 bases sitting between them. The CDR3 is made up of 14 amino acids. CDR3 nucleotide sequence: TGTGCCAGCAGTAGGACGGATCGTACTCAGCCCCAGCATTTT. Its translation: CASSRTDRTQPQHF.

The genes are TRBV7-2 and TRBJ2-7, with D possibly being TRBD1 (5 bases). Germline V gene data show CDR1 as SGHTA and CDR2 as FQGNSA. V was pared by 7 bases and J by 3 bases, with 13 bases between. CDR3 size: 13 residues. CDR3 coding DNA: TGTGCCAGCACCACGGGCCAGGGCTACGAGCAGTACTTC. Translation gives CASTTGQGYEQYF.

In its sample, this clone was seen a few times. The chain couples TRBV18 to TRBJ2-3; D may be TRBD2 (6 bases). There are 14 residues in the CDR3. The germline V and J ends were trimmed by 0 bases and 10 bases, with 14 bases remaining between them. Germline V gene data show CDR1 as KGHSH and CDR2 as LQKENI. The CDR3 DNA sequence: TGTGCCAGCTCACCACCGGTGTCGGTAGCGGCGCAGTATTTT. Translated: CASSPPVSVAAQYF.

The V call is TRBV21-1, the J call TRBJ1-6. TRBV21-1 is a recognized pseudogene. The CDR3 extends over 19 amino acids. The CDR3 sequence is CASSKVAGRTRSYNSPLHF. The CDR3 bases are TGTGCCAGCAGCAAGGTTGCAGGACGAACCCGCTCCTATAATTCACCCCTCCACTTT.

The rearrangement uses TRBV5-4 and TRBJ1-2, with TRBD1 matching over 9 bases. Per the germline V gene, CDR1 is SGHNT and CDR2 is YYREEE (reference sequence). Trimming removed 2 bases from V and 5 bases from J; junction bases left unmatched: 7. The CDR3 contains 15 residues. The CDR3 sequence: CASSLPGQGRYGYTF. In DNA form, the CDR3 reads TGTGCCAGCAGCTTACCGGGACAGGGTCGATATGGCTACACCTTC.

The gene calls are TRBV5-1 and TRBJ2-5, with 9 bases that match TRBD1. Germline lookup yields CDR1 SGHRS and CDR2 YFSETQ. Unmatched junction bases numbered 1, after V lost 3 bases and J lost 1 base. The CDR3 is 14 residues long. The CDR3 region is CASSWTGVQETQYF. The DNA for the CDR3 is TGCGCCAGCAGCTGGACAGGGGTCCAAGAGACCCAGTACTTC. Complete variable domain (other parts from reference TRBV5-1 and TRBJ2-5): KAGVTQTPRYLIKTRGQQVTLSCSPISGHRSVSWYQQTPGQGLQFLFEYFSETQRNKGNFPGRFSGRQFSNSRSEMNVSTLELGDSALYLCASSWTGVQETQYFGPGTRLLVL.

The chain carries TRBV3-1 (or the pseudogene TRBV3-2) and TRBJ1-1; D not resolved. Trimming took off 1 base at V and 1 base at J, with 10 bases between the two ends. CDR3 length: 15 residues. Looked up from germline, CDR1 is LGHDT and CDR2 is YNNKEL (reference sequence). Here the CDR3 DNA reads TGTGCCAGCAGCCAAGGGGCCAACAGGAACACTGAAGCTTTCTTT. Translating it yields CASSQGANRNTEAFF.

This clone was seen just once. The chain recombines TRBV5-1 with TRBJ2-1, with unresolved D. Germline CDR1 SGHRS, CDR2 YFSETQ. Trimming shortened V by 0 bases and J by 7 bases, and 8 bases separated the two germline ends. The CDR3 spans 13 residues. In nucleotides, the CDR3 is TGCGCCAGCAGCTTGGGTGGTTATAATGAGCAGTTCTTC. The encoded protein is CASSLGGYNEQFF.

The genes are TRBV5-5 and TRBJ1-1, with D hard to call. The CDR3 is 13 amino acids. Germline V gives CDR1 SGHKS, CDR2 YYEKEE (reference sequence). The V end was cut by 2 bases, the J end by 1 base, with 6 bases between. In DNA, the CDR3 is TGTGCCAGCAGCTTTACAACGAACACTGAAGCTTTCTTT. Residues: CASSFTTNTEAFF.

The V and J genes are TRBV4-3 and TRBJ1-1, with TRBD1 matching 7 bases. Trimming cost V 0 bases and J 9 bases; bases outside gene matches: 7. In germline, CDR1 is LGHNA, CDR2 YSLEER. CDR3 length: 14 residues. CDR3 sequence reads: CASSQDQDRSKAFF. In DNA, the CDR3 is TGCGCCAGCAGCCAAGATCAGGACAGGTCGAAAGCTTTCTTT.

The chain uses TRBV28 and TRBJ2-7, with 7 bases fitting TRBD1. The CDR3 is made up of 14 amino acids. From germline, CDR1 is MDHEN and CDR2 SYDVKM. J was trimmed by 1 base and V by 4 bases; bases with no gene match: 4. CDR3 in amino acids: CASSSTGWSYEQYF. DNA for the CDR3: TGTGCCAGCAGTTCGACAGGGTGGTCCTACGAGCAGTACTTC.

The rearrangement uses TRBV5-1 and TRBJ1-3; 8 bases are a match to TRBD1. There are 19 residues in the CDR3. V was pared by 4 bases and J by 2 bases, with 17 bases of the junction left unmatched. Germline values: CDR1 SGHRS, CDR2 YFSETQ. This CDR3 reads CASSLQPGTGLYAGNTIYF. The CDR3 nucleotides are TGCGCCAGCAGCCTTCAGCCGGGGACAGGTCTTTATGCTGGAAACACCATATATTTT. The variable domain in full, with the rest retrieved from reference TRBV5-1 and TRBJ1-3, is KAGVTQTPRYLIKTRGQQVTLSCSPISGHRSVSWYQQTPGQGLQFLFEYFSETQRNKGNFPGRFSGRQFSNSRSEMNVSTLELGDSALYLCASSLQPGTGLYAGNTIYFGEGSWLTVV.

This chain joins TRBV4-1 and TRBJ2-7; TRBD1 matches 8 bases. J gave up 2 bases and V 6 bases, and 3 bases lay outside the gene matches. The CDR3 is made up of 13 amino acids. Per germline, CDR1 MGHRA and CDR2 YSYEKL. The CDR3 region has the DNA TGCGCCAGCAGAGGGACAGGAACCTACGAGCAGTACTTC. Protein: CASRGTGTYEQYF.

This chain joins TRBV7-2 and TRBJ2-7; D could derive from TRBD1 or TRBD2 (5 bases each). CDR1 and CDR2 (germline): SGHTA, FQGNSA. The CDR3 runs 14 residues. Deletions cut 1 base from V and 5 bases from J, with 12 bases between. CDR3 loop: CASSLDWGFDEQYF. The CDR3 DNA follows: TGTGCCAGCAGCTTAGACTGGGGGTTCGACGAGCAGTACTTC.

CDR3 region: CASSPLNTEAFF. CDR3 sequence (DNA): TGTGCCAGCAGCCCATTGAACACTGAAGCTTTCTTT. The chain combines TRBV5-8 with TRBJ1-1; D is undetermined. Germline V lookup: CDR1 SGHTS, CDR2 YDEGEE. The ends were cut back, 4 bases at V and 0 bases at J, with 4 bases in the middle. The CDR3 is made up of 12 amino acids.

The J gene is TRBJ2-7, the V gene TRBV7-3, with a possible D match to TRBD1 (5 bases). The germline gives CDR1 SGHTA, CDR2 FQGTGA. CDR3 length: 15 amino acids. V was shortened by 5 bases and J by 5 bases, with 19 bases between the two germline ends. The CDR3 is CASSPQGGWGNEQYF. CDR3 DNA sequence: TGTGCCAGCAGCCCGCAGGGTGGGTGGGGCAACGAGCAGTACTTC. The full variable domain, with the rest looked up from reference TRBV7-3 and TRBJ2-7, is GAGVSQTPSNKVTEKGKYVELRCDPISGHTALYWYRQSLGQGPEFLIYFQGTGAADDSGLPNDRFFAVRPEGSVSTLKIQRTERGDSAVYLCASSPQGGWGNEQYFGPGTRLTVT.

V usage is TRBV5-1 and J usage is TRBJ2-2, with D possibly matching TRBD1 (5 bases). The CDR3 contains 14 residues. CDR1 SGHRS and CDR2 YFSETQ come from the germline V gene. V was cut by 0 bases and J by 3 bases, with 6 bases left in between. In DNA, the CDR3 is TGCGCCAGCAGCTTGGGACAGCACACCGGGGAGCTGTTTTTT. Its translation is CASSLGQHTGELFF.